Given below is one T cell receptor (beta chain) in context. Molecular barcoded adaptors covering alpha/delta and beta/gamma chains were used on approximately 440 ng RNA. TCRdb passed the reads through MiXCR, listing each CDR3 protein once. In the table there are approximately 38,000 distinct CDR3 sequences, roughly an eighth of which are singletons. These data come from a study of read filtering for tumor transcriptome and immune sequencing. This CDR3 has 15 residues. V lost 3 bases and J lost 5, with 16 bases in between. The germline CDR1 and CDR2 sequences are SEHNR and FQNEAQ (reference sequence). The source is a donor at least 40 years old with multiple myeloma. Sequences were obtained from a population of CD138-negative cells sorted from bone marrow. The chain is built from TRBV7-9 and TRBJ2-5; weak D call: TRBD2 (6 bases). The CDR3 protein is CASSFGREEEETQYF. The CDR3 nucleotides read TGTGCCAGCAGCTTTGGCAGGGAGGAGGAGGAGACCCAGTACTTC.